This T cell receptor beta chain was recorded in a study of Ad26.COV2.S vaccination and SARS-CoV-2 variants. Trimming pared 5 bases from V and 2 bases from J, leaving 14 bases between. The CDR3 runs to 14 residues. Germline CDR1 SGHRS, CDR2 YFSETQ. About this clone: Its cognate antigen is unknown.

Findings and limits, study-wide: Measures of TCR breadth and depth may have fallen short of total T cell responses. Spike-specific TCR breadth was greater after Ad26.COV2.S than placebo.

The assay was immunoSEQ multiplex PCR, and TCRdb's table has in-frame clones only and misses some. This table has 300,000 to 450,000 clones, around 92% appearing once. The chain recombines TRBV5-1 with TRBJ2-7; possibly TRBD1 for D (5 bases). This sequence originates from a human donor who had recovered from COVID-19. Sequenced material: peripheral blood, taken after recovery from COVID-19. The CDR3, as DNA: TGCGCCAGCAGACAACAGGTTTCGGCCTACGAGCAGTACTTC. Its protein is CASRQQVSAYEQYF.